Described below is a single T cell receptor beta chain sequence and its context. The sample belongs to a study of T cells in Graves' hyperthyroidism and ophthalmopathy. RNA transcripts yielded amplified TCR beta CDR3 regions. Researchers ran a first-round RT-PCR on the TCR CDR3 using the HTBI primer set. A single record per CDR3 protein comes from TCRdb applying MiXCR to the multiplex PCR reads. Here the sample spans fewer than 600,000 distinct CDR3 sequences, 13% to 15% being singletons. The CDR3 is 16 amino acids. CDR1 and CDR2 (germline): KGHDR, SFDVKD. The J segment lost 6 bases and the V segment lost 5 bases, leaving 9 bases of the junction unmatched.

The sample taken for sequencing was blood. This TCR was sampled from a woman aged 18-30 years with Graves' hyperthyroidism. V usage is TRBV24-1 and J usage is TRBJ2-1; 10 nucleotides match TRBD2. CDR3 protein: CATSATGTSAPNEQFF. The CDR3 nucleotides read TGTGCCACCAGTGCAACCGGGACTAGCGCTCCCAATGAGCAGTTCTTC.